This passage covers 29 T cell receptor beta chains from one sample sequenced in a study of STAT3 mutations in large granular lymphocyte leukemia. Clones were read by immunoSEQ multiplex PCR, and TCRdb kept only the in-frame ones, dropping some. The sample gives about 4,600 clones, around 55% of which show up once; 60% is in the top ten. Study results and limitations: At least one immunodominant TCR beta clonotype appeared in every T-cell large granular lymphocyte leukemia patient.

These receptors are not linked to any known antigen. Sequenced input: peripheral blood mononuclear cells. These receptors originate from a male patient aged 45-60 years with T-cell large granular lymphocyte leukemia. Some clones in this sample may be carry-over from other donors' samples.

The chain couples TRBV7-9 to TRBJ1-5; 7 positions match TRBD1. Germline-derived CDR1 and CDR2 are SEHNR and FQNEAQ (reference sequence). This CDR3 contains 14 residues. V was pared by 5 bases and J by 3 bases, with 4 bases of the junction left unmatched. CDR3 sequence reads: CASSRDSSNQPQHF. CDR3 DNA: TGTGCCAGCAGCCGGGACAGTTCCAATCAGCCCCAGCATTTT.

This clone was counted once. V gene TRBV30 combines with J gene TRBJ2-6; D is uncertain. The germline V gene has CDR1 GTSNPN and CDR2 SVGIG (reference sequence). The CDR3 length is 13 residues. Trimming left V 0 bases short and J 0 bases short, with 0 bases between. The CDR3 region has the DNA TGTGCCTGGAGTGTCTCTGGGGCCAACGTCCTGACTTTC. Residues: CAWSVSGANVLTF.

The chain has TRBV5-1 and TRBJ2-7; either TRBD1 or TRBD2 may supply D (5 bases each). There are 12 residues in the CDR3. Germline V lookup: CDR1 SGHRS, CDR2 YFSETQ. The V and J ends lost 5 bases and 7 bases respectively, with 13 bases between them. DNA of the CDR3: TGCGCCAGCAGTAATGCCGAGGGGGAGCAGTACTTC. Translating it yields CASSNAEGEQYF.

The CDR3 DNA reads TGCGCCAGCAGCTTGGCCTTACAGAACACCGGGGAGCTGTTTTTT. Its translation: CASSLALQNTGELFF. The chain uses TRBV5-1 and TRBJ2-2; D uncertain. Germline CDR1 and CDR2: SGHRS and YFSETQ. This CDR3 contains 15 residues. The ends were cut back, 0 bases at V and 1 base at J, with 7 bases in the middle.

V is TRBV7-9 and J is TRBJ2-7; 9 bases match TRBD2. The J segment lost 3 bases and the V segment lost 5 bases, leaving 2 bases of the junction unmatched. The germline CDR1 and CDR2 sequences are SEHNR and FQNEAQ (reference sequence). The CDR3 length is 13 residues. CDR3 loop: CASSPSGNYEQYF. DNA of the CDR3: TGTGCCAGCAGCCCTAGCGGGAACTACGAGCAGTACTTC.

This clone was seen a few times. CDR3 sequence reads: CASSLSRPQGEQYF. DNA of the CDR3: TGTGCCAGCAGCCTCTCGCGGCCCCAAGGGGAGCAGTACTTC. The rearrangement uses TRBV7-2 and TRBJ2-7; D call uncertain. V lost 5 bases, J lost 7 bases, and 18 bases lay in between. The V gene's germline CDR1 is SGHTA and CDR2 FQGNSA. The CDR3 covers 14 residues.

A few counts support this clone. The chain carries TRBV25-1 and TRBJ2-7, with TRBD2 matching over 9 bases. CDR1 and CDR2 from the germline V gene are MGHDK and SYGVNS. V lost 0 bases and J lost 2; bases outside the gene matches: 11. This CDR3 is built from 18 residues. CDR3 protein: CASSEYTRTAGGPYEQYF. Here the CDR3 DNA reads TGTGCCAGCAGTGAATATACTAGAACGGCGGGAGGGCCCTACGAGCAGTACTTC.

The chain combines TRBV19 with TRBJ2-7; 9 positions agree with TRBD1. The CDR3 extends over 15 amino acids. Per the germline V gene, CDR1 is LNHDA and CDR2 is SQIVND (reference sequence). Germline trimming cut 4 bases from V and 1 base from J; bases unmatched to any gene: 5. This CDR3 is CASSTYGTGSYEQYF. CDR3 sequence (DNA): TGTGCCAGTAGTACCTACGGGACAGGGTCCTACGAGCAGTACTTC.

This chain uses TRBV6-5 with TRBJ2-7, with TRBD1 matching over 7 bases. J lost 4 bases, V lost 5 bases, and 5 bases had no gene match. Germline V CDR1 and CDR2: MNHEY, SVGAGI. The CDR3 consists of 13 residues. The CDR3 DNA reads TGTGCCAGCAGTCCCGGGGACAGTTACGAGCAGTACTTC. The encoded protein is CASSPGDSYEQYF.

CDR3 sequence: CASSPSGSYEQYF. CDR3 in DNA: TGTGCCAGCTCACCCTCAGGGTCCTACGAGCAGTACTTC. The chain links TRBV18 to TRBJ2-7; TRBD1 might be the D (5 bases). Germline loops: CDR1 KGHSH, CDR2 LQKENI. The germline V and J ends were trimmed by 3 bases and 1 base, with 7 bases remaining between them. The CDR3 runs to 13 residues.

This clone was seen more than once but under ten times. The rearrangement joins TRBV7-9 to TRBJ2-7; D perhaps matches TRBD2 (6 bases). This CDR3 region has 13 residues. CDR1 and CDR2 from the germline V gene are SEHNR and FQNEAQ (reference sequence). With 1 base removed from V and 4 bases from J, the gap between germline ends came to 8 bases. The CDR3 DNA reads TGTGCCAGCAGCTTAGAGGGGAGGTACGAGCAGTACTTC. It codes for CASSLEGRYEQYF.

The chain combines TRBV27 with TRBJ2-7; tentatively, D is TRBD1 or TRBD2 (5 bases each). Germline-derived CDR1 and CDR2 are MNHEY and SMNVEV (reference sequence). The CDR3 runs to 13 residues. Trimming took off 5 bases at V and 2 bases at J, with 10 bases between the two ends. CDR3 bases: TGTGCCAGCAGTCCCGGGACCGCCTACGAGCAGTACTTC. Translation gives CASSPGTAYEQYF.

V usage is TRBV5-1 and J usage is TRBJ1-2; D gene ambiguous. Germline loops: CDR1 SGHRS, CDR2 YFSETQ. The CDR3 consists of 12 residues. V lost 4 bases to trimming and J lost 2 bases, with 6 bases between them. This CDR3 reads CASSNTNYGYTF. The CDR3 nucleotides are TGCGCCAGCAGCAACACAAACTATGGCTACACCTTC.

This clone was picked up a small number of times. The chain recombines TRBV27 with TRBJ1-2; tentative D call: TRBD1 (6 bases). CDR1 MNHEY and CDR2 SMNVEV come from the germline V gene (reference sequence). The CDR3 runs 16 residues. The V end lost 3 bases, the J end lost 2 bases, and 16 bases lay between the germline ends. The CDR3 DNA follows: TGTGCCAGCAGTTTTTGGGACGACAGGCGAAACTATGGCTACACCTTC. As protein: CASSFWDDRRNYGYTF.

The rearrangement links TRBV29-1 to TRBJ2-1; 8 bases match TRBD2. V was pared by 8 bases and J by 4 bases, with 10 bases of the junction left unmatched. CDR1 and CDR2 from the germline V gene are SQVTM and ANQGSEA. This CDR3 comprises 14 residues. CDR3 in DNA: TGCAGCTCTACTAGTACTAGCGGTTACAATGAGCAGTTCTTC. Residues: CSSTSTSGYNEQFF.

The J gene is TRBJ2-5, the V gene TRBV5-5, with D perhaps being TRBD1 or TRBD2 (5 bases each). Trimming pared 0 bases from V and 4 bases from J, leaving 13 bases between. The CDR3 runs to 15 residues. CDR1 and CDR2 from the germline V gene are SGHKS and YYEKEE (reference sequence). The CDR3 is CASSLEGTWGETQYF. The CDR3 DNA reads TGTGCCAGCAGCTTGGAGGGGACCTGGGGAGAGACCCAGTACTTC.

The chain carries TRBV30 and TRBJ2-7; no clear D gene. Germline values: CDR1 GTSNPN, CDR2 SVGIG (reference sequence). This CDR3 comprises 15 residues. Trimming stripped 0 bases from V and 8 bases from J, with 20 bases between. CDR3 nucleotide sequence: TGTGCCTGGAGTGTACCCCGGGTAGCCCTAAGCAAGCAGTACTTC. Its protein product is CAWSVPRVALSKQYF.

The rearrangement joins TRBV2 to TRBJ2-4; D gene uncertain. V shed 11 bases and J shed 0 bases, with 17 bases lying between them. This CDR3 contains 15 residues. Germline CDR1 reads SNHLY; CDR2 reads FYNNEI. Written as DNA, the CDR3 is TGTGCCTCCCTAAGGGCGGTCGAAGCCAAAAACATTCAGTACTTC. It encodes CASLRAVEAKNIQYF. Full variable domain (missing parts from reference TRBV2 and TRBJ2-4): EPEVTQTPSHQVTQMGQEVILRCVPISNHLYFYWYRQILGQKVEFLVSFYNNEISEKSEIFDDQFSVERPDGSNFTLKIRSTKLEDSAMYFCASLRAVEAKNIQYFGAGTRLSVL.

This clone was counted between two and nine times. The chain employs TRBV29-1 and TRBJ1-1; D gene unclear. Germline V gene sequence: CDR1 SQVTM, CDR2 ANQGSEA. The CDR3 loop spans 15 amino acids. V was clipped by 6 bases and J by 0 bases, with 17 bases between them. CDR3 protein: CSVYPGIYLNTEAFF. The CDR3 nucleotides read TGCAGCGTCTACCCCGGGATTTACCTGAACACTGAAGCTTTCTTT.

The table lists this clone with a few counts. V and J are TRBV14 and TRBJ2-1; tentative D call: TRBD2 (6 bases). V lost 0 bases, J lost 4 bases, and 10 bases lay in between. CDR1 and CDR2 from the germline V gene are SGHDN and FVKESK. CDR3 length: 15 residues. The CDR3 region has the DNA TGTGCCAGCAGCCAAGATCTGGGGAGGTACAATGAGCAGTTCTTC. It codes for CASSQDLGRYNEQFF. The full variable domain, with the rest looked up from reference TRBV14 and TRBJ2-1, is EAGVTQFPSHSVIEKGQTVTLRCDPISGHDNLYWYRRVMGKEIKFLLHFVKESKQDESGMPNNRFLAERTGGTYSTLKVQPAELEDSGVYFCASSQDLGRYNEQFFGPGTRLTVL.

The chain recombines TRBV7-9 with TRBJ2-1; 14 bases are shared with TRBD2. Germline values: CDR1 SEHNR, CDR2 FQNEAQ (reference sequence). The ends lost 5 bases at V and 6 bases at J; junction bases unmatched: 6. This CDR3 spans 16 amino acids. CDR3 sequence reads: CASSTLTSGRANEQFF. CDR3 coding DNA: TGTGCCAGCAGCACCCTGACTAGCGGGAGGGCCAATGAGCAGTTCTTC.

The chain employs TRBV7-9 and TRBJ2-3; tentatively, D is TRBD2 (6 bases). Trimming removed 0 bases at V and 3 bases at J, with 10 bases between. CDR1 and CDR2 (germline): SEHNR, FQNEAQ (reference sequence). The CDR3 covers 15 residues. As DNA, the CDR3 is TGTGCCAGCAGCTTAGCGGGAGGAAGGACAGATACGCAGTATTTT. Amino acid sequence: CASSLAGGRTDTQYF.

This clone showed up just once. V and J are TRBV29-1 and TRBJ2-4, with a tentative D call TRBD2 (5 bases). Trimming removed 6 bases from V and 0 bases from J, with 12 bases in between. This CDR3 has 14 amino acids. Germline V gene lookup returns CDR1 SQVTM and CDR2 ANQGSEA. CDR3 in DNA: TGCAGCGTAGAGGGAAATCTAGCCAAAAACATTCAGTACTTC. Translation gives CSVEGNLAKNIQYF.

The chain combines TRBV2 with TRBJ2-5; TRBD2 aligns across 10 bases. Trimming removed 5 bases from V and 4 bases from J; junction bases left unmatched: 10. The CDR3 loop spans 16 amino acids. Germline V CDR1 and CDR2: SNHLY, FYNNEI. The CDR3 region is CASSTSGRGARETQYF. Written as DNA, the CDR3 is TGTGCCAGCAGTACGAGCGGGAGGGGGGCTCGAGAGACCCAGTACTTC.

J is TRBJ2-7 and V is TRBV5-1, with TRBD1 as a possible D gene (6 bases). The CDR3 consists of 12 residues. The V gene lost 4 bases and the J gene lost 4 bases, with 9 bases spanning the gap. Germline V lookup: CDR1 SGHRS, CDR2 YFSETQ. DNA for the CDR3: TGCGCCAGCAGCGTGGACAGATACGAGCAGTACTTC. It yields the protein CASSVDRYEQYF.

The chain uses TRBV18 and TRBJ1-1, with a tentative D call TRBD1 (6 bases). From germline, CDR1 is KGHSH and CDR2 LQKENI. The ends were cut back, 3 bases at V and 8 bases at J, with 16 bases in the middle. CDR3 length equals 14 residues. CDR3 region: CASSPGTRGREAFF. The CDR3 nucleotides read TGTGCCAGCTCACCCGGAACCAGGGGAAGGGAAGCTTTCTTT. The full variable domain, rest sourced from reference TRBV18 and TRBJ1-1, is NAGVMQNPRHLVRRRGQEARLRCSPMKGHSHVYWYRQLPEEGLKFMVYLQKENIIDESGMPKERFSAEFPKEGPSILRIQQVVRGDSAAYFCASSPGTRGREAFFGQGTRLTVV.

This clone has more than one count but fewer than ten. The chain uses TRBV30 and TRBJ2-4; 13 bases align to TRBD2. With V trimmed by 4 bases and J by 12 bases, 12 bases remained unmatched. Germline CDR1 and CDR2: GTSNPN and SVGIG (reference sequence). The CDR3 is made up of 15 amino acids. The CDR3 DNA reads as TGTGCCTGGACCTGGGCGGGACTAGCGGGGTTGGATCAGTACTTC. Translating gives CAWTWAGLAGLDQYF. Full variable domain (remainder filled in from reference TRBV30 and TRBJ2-4): SQTIHQWPATLVQPVGSPLSLECTVEGTSNPNLYWYRQAAGRGLQLLFYSVGIGQISSEVPQNLSASRPQDRQFILSSKKLLLSDSGFYLCAWTWAGLAGLDQYFGAGTRLSVL.

This clone appeared a single time. This chain uses TRBV10-3 with TRBJ2-1, with 8 bases that match TRBD2. Losses at the gene ends were 1 base for V and 4 bases for J; bases not matched to a gene: 3. Germline CDR1 and CDR2: ENHRY and SYGVKD. The CDR3 extends over 15 amino acids. This chain's CDR3 is CAISELVAGYNEQFF. In nucleotides, the CDR3 is TGTGCCATCAGTGAGTTGGTAGCGGGGTACAATGAGCAGTTCTTC.

The chain recombines TRBV27 with TRBJ1-1; D gene ambiguous. Trimming took off 2 bases at V and 10 bases at J, with 11 bases between the two ends. CDR3 size: 12 residues. Germline CDR1 and CDR2: MNHEY and SMNVEV (reference sequence). The CDR3 protein is CASSLAGRGAFF. The CDR3 bases are TGTGCCAGCAGTTTAGCAGGACGGGGAGCTTTCTTT.